Listed here are 30 T cell receptor beta chains from one sample, sequenced in a study of T-cell reconstitution after alpha-beta-depleted transplantation in children. This sample's TCRbeta library carried unique molecular identifier barcodes. TCRdb independently ran MiXCR on the PCR reads; one entry per CDR3 protein. Here the sample spans roughly 490,000 distinct CDR3 sequences, 11% being singletons. Sequenced material: PBMCs, mostly from graft donor cells, taken 180 days after TCRalphabeta/CD19-depleted stem cell transplant. These receptors originate from a female patient younger than 10 who had a stem cell transplant for aplastic anemia, so the T cells may come from the graft donor.

This clonotype was detected a few times. J is TRBJ2-2 and V is TRBV10-3, with D unclear. The CDR3 totals 10 residues. With 10 bases removed from V and 7 bases from J, the gap between germline ends came to 7 bases. Germline CDR1 is ENHRY and CDR2 is SYGVKD. CDR3 loop: CARSIGELFF. In DNA, the CDR3 is TGTGCCAGATCCATCGGGGAGCTGTTTTTT.

This clonotype occurred a few times. V is TRBV18 and J is TRBJ2-5; 8 positions match TRBD1. Germline CDR1 reads KGHSH; CDR2 reads LQKENI. CDR3 length: 15 residues. Losses at the gene ends were 3 bases for V and 4 bases for J; bases not matched to a gene: 7. CDR3 residues: CASSPWTGSRETQYF. The CDR3 coding sequence is TGTGCCAGCTCACCCTGGACAGGGTCACGAGAGACCCAGTACTTC. Variable domain in full (rest from reference TRBV18 and TRBJ2-5): NAGVMQNPRHLVRRRGQEARLRCSPMKGHSHVYWYRQLPEEGLKFMVYLQKENIIDESGMPKERFSAEFPKEGPSILRIQQVVRGDSAAYFCASSPWTGSRETQYFGPGTRLLVL.

This clonotype was seen many times. V usage is TRBV28 and J usage is TRBJ2-5, with D perhaps matching TRBD2 (7 bases). CDR1 is MDHEN and CDR2 is SYDVKM in the germline V gene. V shed 2 bases and J shed 14 bases, with 15 bases lying between them. This CDR3 is built from 12 residues. CDR3 residues: CASSLNEGGIYF. The CDR3 coding sequence is TGTGCCAGCAGTTTAAACGAGGGGGGGATCTACTTC.

The V and J genes are TRBV7-9 and TRBJ1-2; no clear D gene. This CDR3 has 13 amino acids. Trimming removed 5 bases from V and 4 bases from J, with 11 bases in between. From germline, CDR1 is SEHNR and CDR2 FQNEAQ (reference sequence). The CDR3 reads CASSPIPGYGYTF. CDR3 nucleotide sequence: TGTGCCAGCAGCCCCATCCCAGGCTATGGCTACACCTTC.

This clonotype was found a few times. This chain uses TRBV18 with TRBJ2-4; a possible D gene is TRBD1 (5 bases). The V gene's germline CDR1 is KGHSH and CDR2 LQKENI. The CDR3 sequence is 16 residues long. Trimming pared 1 base from V and 3 bases from J, leaving 13 bases between. CDR3 nucleotide sequence: TGTGCCAGCTCACCACAAAAGACAGTGGGCAAAAACATTCAGTACTTC. Protein sequence: CASSPQKTVGKNIQYF.

This clonotype was detected a few times. V gene TRBV20-1 combines with J gene TRBJ2-4; 14 positions match TRBD2. With V trimmed by 6 bases and J by 2 bases, 6 bases remained unmatched. CDR1 is DFQATT and CDR2 is SNEGSKA in the germline V gene (reference sequence). This CDR3 has 16 residues. CDR3 sequence (DNA): TGCAGTGCGTTGGGACTAGCGGGAGCTACCAAAAACATTCAGTACTTC. It yields the protein CSALGLAGATKNIQYF.

The sample holds many counts of this clonotype. The chain employs TRBV30 and TRBJ2-1; 8 positions match TRBD2. Germline V lookup: CDR1 GTSNPN, CDR2 SVGIG (reference sequence). The junction had 7 bases not matched to a gene; V was cut back by 0 bases and J by 6 bases. The CDR3 is 15 residues long. In nucleotides, the CDR3 is TGTGCCTGGAGTGTATCCAGCGGGAGCGGCAATGAGCAGTTCTTC. This codes for CAWSVSSGSGNEQFF.

This clonotype has only a few counts. J is TRBJ2-2 and V is TRBV4-3; 12 bases fit TRBD2. The ends lost 2 bases at V and 5 bases at J; junction bases unmatched: 9. Germline V gene sequence: CDR1 LGHNA, CDR2 YSLEER. The CDR3 length is 18 residues. The DNA for the CDR3 is TGCGCCAGCAGCCAACATAGACTAGCGGGAGTCGGTACCGGGGAGCTGTTTTTT. Translation gives CASSQHRLAGVGTGELFF.

This clonotype was seen a few times. The chain recombines TRBV20-1 with TRBJ2-5, with D unresolved. V was pared by 4 bases and J by 5 bases, with 11 bases between. Germline V CDR1 and CDR2: DFQATT, SNEGSKA (reference sequence). The CDR3 has 12 residues. The CDR3 loop reads CSAKGSGETQYF. The CDR3 DNA is TGCAGTGCTAAGGGTTCCGGGGAGACCCAGTACTTC.

The genes are TRBV18 and TRBJ2-1; D unresolved. The CDR3 loop spans 15 amino acids. The germline gives CDR1 KGHSH, CDR2 LQKENI. V lost 0 bases, J lost 4 bases, and 10 bases lay in between. CDR3 nucleotides: TGTGCCAGCTCACCACCGATTCCCGGTTACAATGAGCAGTTCTTC. This encodes CASSPPIPGYNEQFF.

This clonotype has a handful of counts. The V gene is TRBV7-2, the J gene TRBJ1-2; D unresolved. This CDR3 is built from 17 residues. Germline values: CDR1 SGHTA, CDR2 FQGNSA. Trimming took off 7 bases at V and 7 bases at J, with 28 bases between the two ends. The CDR3 reads CASKSPGWRGNYGGYTF. Here the CDR3 DNA reads TGTGCCAGCAAGAGTCCCGGGTGGCGGGGAAACTATGGTGGCTACACCTTC.

The rearrangement links TRBV6-5 to TRBJ2-5; the D is unclear. The CDR3 spans 13 residues. V was clipped by 2 bases and J by 5 bases, with 9 bases between them. Germline V gene sequence: CDR1 MNHEY, CDR2 SVGAGI. CDR3 DNA sequence: TGTGCCAGCAGTTACGACGGGCGCGAGACCCAGTACTTC. It translates to CASSYDGRETQYF.

For this clonotype: The junction departs from germline at one end; a sequencing error may be responsible. V and J are TRBV9 and TRBJ2-2, with 8 bases that match TRBD2. The CDR3 has 15 amino acids. Per the germline V gene, CDR1 is SGDLS and CDR2 is YYNGEE. CDR3 loop: CVSSVAGQNTGELFF. Here the CDR3 DNA reads TGTGTCAGCAGCGTAGCGGGGCAAAACACCGGGGAGCTGTTTTTT.

This clonotype was recorded a few times. The chain carries TRBV6-2 or TRBV6-3 and TRBJ2-1; D is perhaps TRBD2 (5 bases). The CDR3 extends over 16 amino acids. V lost 2 bases, J lost 6 bases, and 17 bases lay in between. Germline V gene sequence: CDR1 MNHEY, CDR2 SVGEGT. The CDR3 nucleotides read TGTGCCAGCAGTTACCTTTGGCTCCGGGGTTGCAATGAGCAGTTCTTC. Translation gives CASSYLWLRGCNEQFF.

This clonotype has just a few counts. V gene TRBV15 combines with J gene TRBJ2-5; 12 bases are shared with TRBD2. Germline trimming cut 5 bases from V and 5 bases from J; bases unmatched to any gene: 6. The germline gives CDR1 LNHNV, CDR2 YYDKDF (reference sequence). The CDR3 spans 15 residues. Here the CDR3 DNA reads TGTGCCACCAGCGGATCTAGCGGGAGGGCTGAGACCCAGTACTTC. It codes for CATSGSSGRAETQYF.

There are a few counts of this clonotype. The chain carries TRBV2 and TRBJ2-1; 7 bases fit TRBD2. The length of the CDR3 is 14 residues. Germline V gives CDR1 SNHLY, CDR2 FYNNEI. V shed 4 bases, J shed 3 bases, and the junction held 3 bases outside the gene matches. The CDR3 DNA follows: TGTGCCAGCAGTGCTGGGACTAACTACAATGAGCAGTTCTTC. This codes for CASSAGTNYNEQFF.

The rearrangement links TRBV6-1 to TRBJ2-7; TRBD2 agrees at 11 bases. This CDR3 is built from 16 residues. Germline V gene lookup returns CDR1 MNHNS and CDR2 SASEGT. Trimming took 8 bases from V and 4 from J; bases not matched to a gene: 13. The CDR3 protein is CASSSPSGRSEYEQYV. The CDR3 coding sequence is TGTGCCAGCTCCTCTCCTAGCGGGAGGTCGGAATACGAGCAGTACGTC.

This clonotype was seen at least ten times. CDR3 protein: CSVGTALVDTIYF. CDR3 nucleotides: TGCAGCGTCGGGACCGCGTTGGTGGACACCATATATTTT. The chain uses TRBV29-1 and TRBJ1-3, with D possibly being TRBD1 (5 bases). The V end was cut by 6 bases, the J end by 8 bases, with 17 bases between. The CDR3 has 13 residues. CDR1 SQVTM and CDR2 ANQGSEA come from the germline V gene.

The chain employs TRBV7-8 and TRBJ2-2, with D possibly being TRBD2 (6 bases). The germline V gene has CDR1 SGHVS and CDR2 FQNEAQ. V lost 0 bases, J lost 1 base, and 12 bases lay in between. The CDR3 has 17 amino acids. CDR3 nucleotides: TGTGCCAGCAGCTTAGCTTACCCCGGGGGGAACACCGGGGAGCTGTTTTTT. Amino acid sequence: CASSLAYPGGNTGELFF.

The table lists this clonotype with many counts. The chain has TRBV3-1 and TRBJ1-1, with a weak D call TRBD1 (6 bases). CDR1 and CDR2 (germline): LGHDT, YNNKEL (reference sequence). V was cut by 7 bases and J by 0 bases, with 12 bases left in between. The CDR3 contains 14 residues. This CDR3 is CASTWGQMNTEAFF. Here the CDR3 DNA reads TGTGCCAGCACCTGGGGACAAATGAACACTGAAGCTTTCTTT. Filled out from reference TRBV3-1 and TRBJ1-1, the complete variable domain reads DTAVSQTPKYLVTQMGNDKSIKCEQNLGHDTMYWYKQDSKKFLKIMFSYNNKELIINETVPNRFSPKSPDKAHLNLHINSLELGDSAVYFCASTWGQMNTEAFFGQGTRLTVV.

The V gene is TRBV5-5, the J gene TRBJ2-5, with a possible D match to TRBD1 (6 bases). Looked up from germline, CDR1 is SGHKS and CDR2 is YYEKEE (reference sequence). V was pared by 2 bases and J by 4 bases, with 24 bases between. CDR3 size: 18 residues. CDR3 sequence (DNA): TGTGCCAGCAGCTTATCAACAGGGTCTATGGGGTTCCGAGAGACCCAGTACTTC. Its translation is CASSLSTGSMGFRETQYF.

This clonotype was seen a few times. The V and J genes are TRBV11-2 and TRBJ2-4; D remains ambiguous. V lost 5 bases and J lost 8, with 10 bases in between. Germline-derived CDR1 and CDR2 are SGHAT and FQNNGV. The CDR3 covers 12 residues. The CDR3 DNA sequence: TGTGCCAGCAGCCCCCCTGGGGACATTCAGTACTTC. Translated: CASSPPGDIQYF.

The V call is TRBV21-1, the J call TRBJ2-7; the table's D call of TRBD1 was not tested on the DNA. TRBV21-1 is a recognized pseudogene. There are 17 residues in the CDR3. DNA for the CDR3: TGTGCCAGCAGCAAAGTCTTCCGGGACAGGGAGTGCTACGAGCAGTACGTC. Encoded protein: CASSKVFRDRECYEQYV.

The chain joins TRBV5-1 to TRBJ2-1; weak D call: TRBD2 (6 bases). The CDR3 covers 11 residues. Germline CDR1 SGHRS, CDR2 YFSETQ. Between the trimmed V and J ends, which lost 4 bases and 13 bases, there was a span of 12 bases. The CDR3, as DNA: TGCGCCAGCAGCCTGGAGGGACCCCAGTTCTTC. Translating gives CASSLEGPQFF.

V gene TRBV20-1 combines with J gene TRBJ2-5; no clear D. There are 12 residues in the CDR3. Between the trimmed V and J ends, which lost 1 base and 4 bases, there was a span of 7 bases. CDR1 DFQATT and CDR2 SNEGSKA come from the germline V gene (reference sequence). This CDR3 is CSARGTLETQYF. The CDR3 nucleotides are TGCAGTGCTAGAGGGACGTTAGAGACCCAGTACTTC.

A few counts support this clonotype. The genes are TRBV5-1 and TRBJ2-2; possibly TRBD2 for D (5 bases). V lost 0 bases to trimming and J lost 5 bases, with 17 bases between them. Germline V CDR1 and CDR2: SGHRS, YFSETQ. This CDR3 is built from 17 residues. CDR3 in DNA: TGCGCCAGCAGCTTGGCCGAGGTGGGAGCTAGGACCGGGGAGCTGTTTTTT. Translation: CASSLAEVGARTGELFF.

This clonotype appeared many times. The chain combines TRBV29-1 with TRBJ2-1; TRBD1 or TRBD2 may be the D gene (5 bases each). The CDR3 length is 12 residues. Trimming removed 6 bases at V and 10 bases at J, with 16 bases between. Looked up from germline, CDR1 is SQVTM and CDR2 is ANQGSEA. As DNA, the CDR3 is TGCAGCGTCGGGGCGCCGCCGTGGGAGCAGTTCTTC. Translation: CSVGAPPWEQFF.

There are a few counts of this clonotype. The chain uses TRBV11-1 and TRBJ2-7, with D possibly being TRBD1 (5 bases). V lost 11 bases and J lost 7, with 24 bases in between. This CDR3 has 14 residues. Per germline, CDR1 SGHAT and CDR2 FQDESV (reference sequence). This chain's CDR3 is CASRPGGGAEEQYF. The CDR3 bases are TGTGCCTCTCGACCGGGCGGTGGGGCGGAAGAGCAGTACTTC.

The chain couples TRBV5-1 to TRBJ2-1; perhaps TRBD1 as D (6 bases). The CDR3 is 14 residues long. The germline V gene has CDR1 SGHRS and CDR2 YFSETQ. With 0 bases removed from V and 9 bases from J, the gap between germline ends came to 13 bases. The chain's CDR3 is CASSLEPGVLEQFF. In nucleotides, the CDR3 is TGCGCCAGCAGCTTGGAGCCAGGGGTTCTTGAGCAGTTCTTC.

This clonotype has just a few counts. The chain joins TRBV5-8 to TRBJ2-7; 7 bases agree with TRBD1. Per germline, CDR1 SGHTS and CDR2 YDEGEE. Trimming took 2 bases from V and 6 from J; bases not matched to a gene: 5. This CDR3 comprises 13 residues. This CDR3 is CASSFNRGAEQYV. The CDR3 DNA is TGTGCCAGCAGCTTTAACAGGGGAGCCGAGCAGTACGTC.